This T cell receptor (beta chain) originates from a study of beta chain features in type 1 diabetes. As every portion of the isolated RNA was reverse transcribed, the sequencing read expressed TCRB transcripts. The repertoire was sequenced with immunoSEQ multiplex PCR; TCRdb's copy has only in-frame clones and lacks some. The sample includes roughly 150,000 clones, 7.8% seen only once; the top ten take about 1%. Findings of the study overall: Type 1 diabetes patients had TCRB CDR3s that were shorter (moderately but significantly so) in all four CD4+ subsets.

Notes on this clone: Its antigen is unidentified.

The ends were cut back, 0 bases at V and 10 bases at J, with 11 bases in the middle. This CDR3 contains 14 residues. Looked up from germline, CDR1 is SGHRS and CDR2 is YFSETQ. The sequence came from a woman aged 40 to 50 with type 1 diabetes. The V gene is TRBV5-1, the J gene TRBJ1-6; possibly TRBD1 for D (6 bases). The specimen sequenced was central memory CD4+ T cells from blood. The CDR3 DNA is TGCGCCAGCAGCTTGGAACAGGGAAGATCACCCCTCCACTTT. Protein sequence: CASSLEQGRSPLHF. Full variable domain (rest looked up from reference TRBV5-1 and TRBJ1-6): KAGVTQTPRYLIKTRGQQVTLSCSPISGHRSVSWYQQTPGQGLQFLFEYFSETQRNKGNFPGRFSGRQFSNSRSEMNVSTLELGDSALYLCASSLEQGRSPLHFGNGTRLTVT.